The 21 T cell receptor beta chains below all came from one sample that was sequenced in a study of blood T cell repertoires in COVID-19 (dated by TCRdb to the early 2020s). Library prep was done by the immunoSEQ multiplex PCR assay. TCRdb retrieved this table from immuneACCESS and kept in-frame rearrangements only. Not all clones are present; in checked studies, unresolved V genes account for under half, and no reason is known for the remainder. For this sample there are roughly 190,000 clones; 80% appear just once. Less than 7% of the sample is taken by the ten largest. The sequencing input was peripheral blood. The receptors were gathered from a man aged 60 to 75 with acute or convalescent COVID-19.

This clone has more than one count but fewer than ten. The chain recombines TRBV7-2 with TRBJ1-6; tentative D call: TRBD1 (6 bases). This CDR3 is 15 amino acids long. The V end was cut by 5 bases, the J end by 3 bases, with 11 bases between. From germline, CDR1 is SGHTA and CDR2 FQGNSA. The CDR3 region has the DNA TGTGCCAGCAGCGCGAGACAGGTCTATAATTCACCCCTCCACTTT. It encodes CASSARQVYNSPLHF.

The chain employs TRBV20-1 and TRBJ1-5, with D uncertain. CDR3 length equals 12 residues. V was pared by 3 bases and J by 6 bases, with 9 bases between. Germline V CDR1 and CDR2: DFQATT, SNEGSKA (reference sequence). CDR3: CSASRSSQPQHF. The DNA for the CDR3 is TGCAGTGCTAGTCGCTCTAGTCAGCCCCAGCATTTT.

A single count supports this clone. This chain connects TRBV12-3 or TRBV12-4 to TRBJ1-4; D not resolved. The CDR3 extends over 13 amino acids. The V end lost 6 bases, the J end lost 10 bases, and 15 bases lay between the germline ends. CDR3 sequence reads: CASSPDGYRKLFF. In DNA form, the CDR3 reads TGTGCCAGCAGCCCCGACGGGTACCGAAAACTGTTTTTT.

The chain joins TRBV7-8 to TRBJ2-3; 9 bases are a match to TRBD2. J was trimmed by 14 bases and V by 4 bases; bases with no gene match: 16. CDR1 and CDR2 (germline): SGHVS, FQNEAQ. This CDR3 is built from 15 residues. CDR3 bases: TGTGCCAGCAGCTCCTCCCCCGGCACCGGGACTAGCATGTATTTT. Residues: CASSSSPGTGTSMYF.

This chain links TRBV15 with TRBJ1-5; possible D gene TRBD1, 6 bases. Looked up from germline, CDR1 is LNHNV and CDR2 is YYDKDF (reference sequence). With 0 bases removed from V and 1 base from J, the gap between germline ends came to 19 bases. The CDR3 length is 19 residues. Here the CDR3 DNA reads TGTGCCACCAGCAGAGATTATGGAGCAGGGAGGGGGAGCAATCAGCCCCAGCATTTT. Translation gives CATSRDYGAGRGSNQPQHF.

The chain has TRBV6-2 or TRBV6-3 and TRBJ1-5; no firm D call. The ends were cut back, 0 bases at V and 6 bases at J, with 18 bases in the middle. The germline CDR1 and CDR2 sequences are MNHEY and SVGEGT. The CDR3 has 17 amino acids. The CDR3 protein is CASSYSLAQSSRQPQHF. The CDR3 nucleotides read TGTGCCAGCAGTTACTCCTTGGCCCAGTCGTCACGTCAGCCCCAGCATTTT.

V is TRBV6-5 and J is TRBJ1-1, with D possibly being TRBD1 (5 bases). V was pared by 6 bases and J by 1 base, with 12 bases between. The germline CDR1 and CDR2 sequences are MNHEY and SVGAGI. The CDR3 is 14 residues long. The CDR3: CASSALGENTEAFF. In DNA form, the CDR3 reads TGTGCCAGCAGCGCCCTAGGGGAGAACACTGAAGCTTTCTTT.

This clone ranks as medium-sized. This sample includes further DNA sequences coding for the same CDR3. The chain joins TRBV7-2 to TRBJ2-3; D is uncertain. The CDR3 runs 11 residues. V was trimmed by 4 bases and J by 6 bases, leaving 5 bases between them. Looked up from germline, CDR1 is SGHTA and CDR2 is FQGNSA. CDR3 loop: CASSSADTQYF. In DNA form, the CDR3 reads TGTGCCAGCAGCTCTGCGGATACGCAGTATTTT. The full variable domain, completed using reference TRBV7-2 and TRBJ2-3, is GAGVSQSPSNKVTEKGKDVELRCDPISGHTALYWYRQSLGQGLEFLIYFQGNSAPDKSGLPSDRFSAERTGGSVSTLTIQRTQQEDSAVYLCASSSADTQYFGPGTRLTVL.

This clone was seen once. This rearrangement joins TRBV14 to TRBJ2-5; 8 positions match TRBD1. The ends lost 1 base at V and 4 bases at J; junction bases unmatched: 8. Germline values: CDR1 SGHDN, CDR2 FVKESK. This CDR3 has 16 residues. The CDR3 nucleotides read TGTGCCAGCAGCCAAGTGACAGGGGCTGTCGGAGAGACCCAGTACTTC. Its translation: CASSQVTGAVGETQYF.

V gene TRBV7-3 combines with J gene TRBJ2-1, with D perhaps matching TRBD2 (5 bases). This CDR3 is 12 amino acids long. CDR1 and CDR2 (germline): SGHTA, FQGTGA. The V gene lost 2 bases and the J gene lost 6 bases, with 5 bases spanning the gap. CDR3 nucleotide sequence: TGTGCCAGCAGCTTACGGGGCAATGAGCAGTTCTTC. Protein sequence: CASSLRGNEQFF.

This chain links TRBV29-1 with TRBJ1-1, with D unclear. Germline-derived CDR1 and CDR2 are SQVTM and ANQGSEA. The CDR3 is made up of 15 amino acids. V was trimmed by 4 bases and J by 3 bases, leaving 18 bases between them. The CDR3 protein is CSVAPAGAGYTEAFF. Here the CDR3 DNA reads TGCAGCGTTGCCCCCGCCGGCGCAGGCTACACTGAAGCTTTCTTT.

The rearrangement links TRBV30 to TRBJ1-5; 9 nucleotides agree with TRBD1. From germline, CDR1 is GTSNPN and CDR2 SVGIG (reference sequence). J lost 6 bases, V lost 5 bases, and 14 bases had no gene match. The CDR3 is 16 residues long. The CDR3 loop reads CAWDGGTGFLGQPQHF. The CDR3 DNA is TGTGCCTGGGATGGCGGGACAGGGTTTTTGGGTCAGCCCCAGCATTTT.

The CDR3 sequence is CASSYSDRTDTQYF. The CDR3 nucleotides are TGTGCCAGCAGTTACAGCGACAGAACAGATACGCAGTATTTT. The chain has TRBV6-5 and TRBJ2-3, with D maybe TRBD1 (5 bases). Trimming removed 2 bases from V and 3 bases from J, with 9 bases in between. The CDR3 totals 14 residues. Germline V gene lookup returns CDR1 MNHEY and CDR2 SVGAGI.

The chain joins TRBV5-1 to TRBJ1-1; the match to TRBD1 covers 9 bases. Germline assignment: CDR1 SGHRS and CDR2 YFSETQ. The CDR3 has 18 residues. Unmatched junction bases numbered 15, after V lost 6 bases and J lost 0 bases. CDR3 nucleotides: TGCGCCAGCAAGGACGGCGGTTTCGGGACAGGGATGAACACTGAAGCTTTCTTT. It specifies CASKDGGFGTGMNTEAFF.

This chain joins TRBV30 and TRBJ2-1; 12 bases line up with TRBD2. V lost 2 bases and J lost 0; bases outside the gene matches: 11. CDR1 is GTSNPN and CDR2 is SVGIG in the germline V gene (reference sequence). CDR3 length: 19 amino acids. The CDR3 loop reads CAWSWSSGRAILSYNEQFF. CDR3 coding DNA: TGTGCCTGGAGTTGGTCTAGCGGGAGGGCCATTCTCTCCTACAATGAGCAGTTCTTC.

The V and J genes are TRBV5-1 and TRBJ2-1, with 7 bases matching TRBD2. Germline loops: CDR1 SGHRS, CDR2 YFSETQ. This CDR3 spans 15 amino acids. V was pared by 4 bases and J by 5 bases, with 9 bases of the junction left unmatched. The CDR3 DNA follows: TGCGCCAGCAGCAAGAAGTCTAGCGGAGACAATGAGCAGTTCTTC. It translates to CASSKKSSGDNEQFF.

The gene calls are TRBV9 and TRBJ1-2; D call uncertain. Trimming cost V 3 bases and J 8 bases, with 17 bases left between them. Germline loops: CDR1 SGDLS, CDR2 YYNGEE. The CDR3 runs 14 residues. CDR3 loop: CASSDFPRRLGYTF. Here the CDR3 DNA reads TGTGCCAGCAGCGACTTCCCCAGGCGTCTCGGCTACACCTTC.

The gene calls are TRBV9 and TRBJ2-2, with D perhaps TRBD1 (6 bases). This CDR3 has 14 residues. Looked up from germline, CDR1 is SGDLS and CDR2 is YYNGEE. The ends were cut back, 4 bases at V and 5 bases at J, with 12 bases in the middle. Here the CDR3 reads CASSPRTVTGELFF. CDR3 nucleotide sequence: TGTGCCAGCAGCCCCAGGACAGTAACCGGGGAGCTGTTTTTT.

The gene calls are TRBV10-3 and TRBJ2-7; 8 nucleotides align to TRBD1. The germline V gene encodes CDR1 ENHRY and CDR2 SYGVKD. Trimming at V came to 4 bases and at J to 0 bases, leaving 8 bases not matched to a gene. CDR3 length: 16 residues. The CDR3 nucleotides are TGTGCCATCAGTGGATCCGGGACAGGACTCTCCTACGAGCAGTACTTC. Protein sequence: CAISGSGTGLSYEQYF.

The chain has TRBV11-2 and TRBJ2-7; tentative D call: TRBD2 (6 bases). The CDR3 runs to 16 residues. CDR1 is SGHAT, CDR2 FQNNGV, per germline. V gave up 1 base and J gave up 3 bases, with 16 bases separating them. CDR3 DNA: TGTGCCAGCAGCTTAGGGCGGGGCAGGCCCAACTACGAGCAGTACTTC. This encodes CASSLGRGRPNYEQYF.

The chain recombines TRBV9 with TRBJ2-1; 13 bases agree with TRBD2. The germline V gene has CDR1 SGDLS and CDR2 YYNGEE. V was clipped by 7 bases and J by 5 bases; unmatched bases: 3. This CDR3 spans 14 amino acids. The CDR3 nucleotides read TGTGCCAGCGGACTAGCGGGAGCGCACAATGAGCAGTTCTTC. This encodes CASGLAGAHNEQFF.